The clone carrying this TCR beta chain was counted only a few times. The antigen is undetermined. Each CDR3 protein gets one entry after TCRdb re-called the 5' RACE reads with MiXCR. This sample has fewer than 150,000 distinct CDR3 sequences, with 5% to 6.5% found just once. The V end lost 0 bases, the J end lost 4 bases, and 9 bases lay between the germline ends. CDR3 length equals 14 residues. Germline V lookup: CDR1 SGHAT, CDR2 FQNNGV. The data are from a study of T-cell memory formation after mild COVID-19. The study, taken as a whole, reports: Contracting CD4+ clones were located mainly in CM and EM, and CD8+ clones in EMRA. Among clones contracting day 15 to 85, CD4/CD8 was balanced, whereas later expanders leaned CD4+.

V gene TRBV11-2 combines with J gene TRBJ1-2, with unresolved D. The clonotype originates from an adult woman who had mild COVID-19 (a few samples of this study predate the infection). Cell type and time point are not known. The material sequenced was PBMCs or a T cell subset sorted from them (not recorded which). CDR3 sequence (DNA): TGTGCCAGCAGCTTAGAATCCAGGTTCTATGGCTACACCTTC. Protein sequence: CASSLESRFYGYTF.